This T cell receptor (beta chain) was recovered during a study of blood T cell repertoires in COVID-19 (dated by TCRdb to 2020 to 2021). Notes on the research overall: The collaborator samples originated in the United States, Italy and Spain and spanned the acute and convalescent phases of COVID-19. Where HLA class I and class II types were available, the types were taken from metadata supplied by the sample provider, not from assay-based typing. The repertoires were made available in a free public database intended to serve as a resource for research on the immune response to SARS-CoV-2. Samples were obtained from the ongoing ImmuneRACE study (first 160 participants) and from over a thousand subjects provided by 6 global collaborators. The prospective study material was composed of cDNA or gDNA derived from T cells, B-cell-depleted T cells, or PBMCs. Deeply sampled blood TCRbeta repertoires from subjects exposed to, actively infected with, or recovered from COVID-19 were included in the dataset. A de-identified subject ID, COVID-19 status, age in years and sex were almost always included in the sample metadata. Summary of the overall study and its limitations: The quantity of clinical and demographic metadata differed by source and by participant and was supplied without curation.

As for this clone: Its recognized antigen is unknown. It has no much larger one-base neighbor in the sample; base qualities were not kept.

Inclusive of the bounding cysteine and phenylalanine, the CDR3 is 14 residues long. Only the CDR3 DNA stays, 42 bases, in frame from base 1. The germline V gene encodes CDR1 SGHTA and CDR2 FQGNSA. V drops 2 bases and J drops 3 bases, leaving 9 bases in between. TCRbeta CDR3 regions were amplified from genomic DNA by means of the immunoSEQ Assay, a bias-controlled multiplex PCR. The study's own analysis went as follows. The number of nucleated cells in each sample was estimated by amplification of reference gene primers within the assay. To quantify the absolute abundance of each unique TCRbeta CDR3 rearrangement, sequence reads were collapsed and filtered. For each sample, productive Simpson clonality was calculated as the square root of Simpson's diversity index across productive rearrangements. Drawn from immuneACCESS, this table holds only the in-frame rearrangements with V and J called that TCRdb kept. Clones are partly lost; checked studies trace under half to an unresolved V gene and leave the rest unexplained. D and trimming were read from the DNA, whereas the V and J calls and clone size are those reported in that table. The sample table records about 170,000 clones; roughly 84% of these occur just once. Jointly, the top ten make up under 13% of the sample.

Whole blood was collected in K2EDTA tubes by collaborating institutions according to the institutions' own protocols. For TCRbeta analysis, collaborators shipped samples as frozen whole blood, isolated PBMCs, or DNA extracted from either of those sample types. This receptor was taken from a man in his 70s with active or convalescent COVID-19. The sequence is built from TRBV7-2 and TRBJ2-3, and the D gene may be TRBD1, 6 bases matching. Material: peripheral blood. The CDR3 has the sequence CASSLQGTTDTQYF. The DNA sequence is given as TGTGCCAGCAGCTTACAGGGGACGACAGATACGCAGTATTTT.